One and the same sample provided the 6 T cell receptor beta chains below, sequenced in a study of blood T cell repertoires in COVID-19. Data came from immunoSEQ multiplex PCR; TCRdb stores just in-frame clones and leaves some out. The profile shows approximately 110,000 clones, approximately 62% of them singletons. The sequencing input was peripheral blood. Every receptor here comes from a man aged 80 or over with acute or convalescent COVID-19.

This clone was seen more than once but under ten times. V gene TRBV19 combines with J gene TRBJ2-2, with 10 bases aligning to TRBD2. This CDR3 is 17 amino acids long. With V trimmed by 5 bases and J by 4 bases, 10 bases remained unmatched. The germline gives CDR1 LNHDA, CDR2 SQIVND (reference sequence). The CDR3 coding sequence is TGTGCCAGTAGTTTTCTCGGACTAGCGGAGAGCACCGGGGAGCTGTTTTTT. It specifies CASSFLGLAESTGELFF.

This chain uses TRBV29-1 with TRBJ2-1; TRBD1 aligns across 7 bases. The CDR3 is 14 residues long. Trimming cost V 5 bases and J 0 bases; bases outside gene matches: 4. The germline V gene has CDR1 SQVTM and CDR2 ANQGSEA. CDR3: CSVPQGSSYNEQFF. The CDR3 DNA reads TGCAGCGTTCCACAGGGGAGCTCCTACAATGAGCAGTTCTTC.

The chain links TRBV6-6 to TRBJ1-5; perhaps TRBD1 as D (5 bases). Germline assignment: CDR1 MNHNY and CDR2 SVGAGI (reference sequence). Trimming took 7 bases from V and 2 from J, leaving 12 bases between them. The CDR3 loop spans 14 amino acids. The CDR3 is CASTRVAGNQPQHF. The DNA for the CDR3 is TGTGCCAGCACCAGGGTCGCGGGCAATCAGCCCCAGCATTTT.

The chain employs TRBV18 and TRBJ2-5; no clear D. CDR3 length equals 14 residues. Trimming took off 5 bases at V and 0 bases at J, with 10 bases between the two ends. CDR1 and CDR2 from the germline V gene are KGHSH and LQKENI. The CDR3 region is CASSSGSYQETQYF. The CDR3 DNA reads TGTGCCAGCTCATCCGGGTCTTACCAAGAGACCCAGTACTTC. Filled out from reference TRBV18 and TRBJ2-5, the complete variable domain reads NAGVMQNPRHLVRRRGQEARLRCSPMKGHSHVYWYRQLPEEGLKFMVYLQKENIIDESGMPKERFSAEFPKEGPSILRIQQVVRGDSAAYFCASSSGSYQETQYFGPGTRLLVL.

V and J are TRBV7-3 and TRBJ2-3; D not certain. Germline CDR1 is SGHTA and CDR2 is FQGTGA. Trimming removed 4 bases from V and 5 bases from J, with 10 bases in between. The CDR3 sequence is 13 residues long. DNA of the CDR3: TGTGCCAGCAGCTCTGAACCACAAGATACGCAGTATTTT. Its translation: CASSSEPQDTQYF.

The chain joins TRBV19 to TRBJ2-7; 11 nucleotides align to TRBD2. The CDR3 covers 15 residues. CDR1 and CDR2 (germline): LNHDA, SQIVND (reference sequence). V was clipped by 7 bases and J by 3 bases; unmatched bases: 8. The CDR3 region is CASKRSGTSGYEQYF. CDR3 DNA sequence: TGTGCCAGTAAAAGGAGCGGGACTAGCGGCTACGAGCAGTACTTC.